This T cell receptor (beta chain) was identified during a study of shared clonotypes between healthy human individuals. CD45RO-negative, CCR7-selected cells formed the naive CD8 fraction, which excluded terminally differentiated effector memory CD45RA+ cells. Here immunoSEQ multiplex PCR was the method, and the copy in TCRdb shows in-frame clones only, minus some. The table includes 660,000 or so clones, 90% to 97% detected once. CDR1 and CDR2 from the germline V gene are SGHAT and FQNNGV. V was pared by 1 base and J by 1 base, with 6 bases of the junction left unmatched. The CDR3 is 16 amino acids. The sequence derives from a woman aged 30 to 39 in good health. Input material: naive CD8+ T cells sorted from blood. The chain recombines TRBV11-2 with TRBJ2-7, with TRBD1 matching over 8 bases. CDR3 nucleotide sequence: TGTGCCAGCAGCTTAGTGACAGGGGCCTATTCCTACGAGCAGTACTTC. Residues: CASSLVTGAYSYEQYF.